The T cell receptor beta chain under discussion was sequenced for a study of shared clonotypes between healthy human individuals (dated by TCRdb to the early 2020s). With respect to the entire study: Three men and two women, aged 18 to 49 years, made up the cohort. For each donor, CD4 naive and CD4 memory were each given three plates, CD8 naive was given two plates, and CD8 memory was given one plate. To increase sequencing depth and limit assay-specific biases, TCR repertoire library preparation and sequencing were carried out by different laboratories using diverse techniques. The study deeply sequenced blood TCR repertoires of about 5 healthy adults to estimate repertoire size and the extent of clonotype sharing between individuals. Per donor, leukapheresis produced somewhere between about 0.8 and 9 billion PBMCs.

TCR CDR3 regions were amplified from genomic DNA by multiplex PCR using the deep immunoSEQ assay. Extracted genomic DNA from each cell subset was distributed evenly across all wells of several immunoSEQ 96-well plates, and each plate was treated as a replicate. Each replicate PCR for sorted subsets received around 0.2 ug genomic DNA, equal to around 32,000 T cell genomes. Purified libraries were measured with a Qubit 3.0 fluorometer, size-checked on a Bioanalyzer 2100, and measured again with the KAPA Library Quantification kit. A separate single-read 150-cycle Illumina NextSeq 550 flow cell was used to sequence each immunoSEQ 96-well plate. The authors' pipeline ran thus. The immunoSEQ output contained only junctional sequences without quality scores, so filtering could not match that applied to full-length reads. Sequences were annotated with PyIR, a Python wrapper for IgBLAST v1.9, and V/J genes and CDR3 were assigned using IMGT germline references. Any read was removed if the V/J assignment was weak (E-value above 1e-6), the CDR3 was missing, or the read contained stop codons, out-of-frame junctions, or ambiguous translated residues. V3J clonotypes were defined as sequences sharing an identical inferred V gene, J gene, and CDR3 amino acid sequence. Percentage overlap between repertoires was calculated by dividing the number of shared unique clonotypes by the size of the smaller repertoire. RTK rarefaction, the Chao1 estimator, and Recon v2.1 estimates of unobserved clonotypes were used to assess repertoire richness. For all TCRbeta clonotypes obtained by the gDNA method from a handful of donors, generation probabilities were computed with OLGA. As stored in TCRdb, this immuneACCESS dataset retains in-frame rearrangements with V and J assigned. A fraction of the clones does not appear; measured against another copy, unresolved V genes explain less than half of the discrepancy, and the remainder lacks a known reason. Clone size and the V and J calls come from that table; the DNA yielded D and trimming. In this sample the table shows millions of clones, 85% to 95% of which occur a single time. The ten largest clones add up to around 0.4% of the sample.

About this clone: This clone's antigen is unknown. No per-base quality is available; no much larger clone lies one base away.

Broad study findings and their caveats: Roughly 5% of naive CD4, 3% to 4% of naive CD8, 2% to 2.5% of memory CD4, and 0.35% to 0.4% of memory CD8 clonotypes were shared across several donors. Even with the large sequencing depth, rarefaction of the sorted-subset datasets indicated that sequencing was incomplete. Compared with non-shared clonotypes, the clonotypes found in all four sorted-subset donors had higher generation probabilities. Because the study included a small number of donors, the genetic and exposure-history diversity represented was limited. Based on pairwise subsampling, the degree of clonotype sharing among donors was expected to be affected by sequencing depth. Naive subsets generally had larger estimated clonotype richness than memory subsets. Sampling was limited to blood, and TCR repertoires in tissue likely differ from TCR repertoires in blood.

The donors were healthy, HIV-negative adults who had no recently reported acute infections or vaccinations. Every donor was a Caucasian adult living in Nashville, Tennessee, USA. CD4+ T cells were enriched by magnetic negative selection, after which naive cells were positively selected on CD45RA and the negative fraction was taken as the memory subset. Blood was obtained by leukapheresis, after which PBMCs were separated by Ficoll-Histopaque density gradient centrifugation and cryopreserved in liquid nitrogen vapor phase. Analytical flow cytometry was used to check the purity and quantity of every magnetically sorted T cell population. Each sorted fraction had its genomic DNA isolated and then quantified by UV absorbance on a Nanodrop 2000c. The CDR3 numbers 16 residues from cysteine through phenylalanine. Only CDR3 DNA remains: 48 bases, in frame from the first base. Trimming accounts for 7 bases at V and 7 bases at J, while the number of junction bases matched to no gene is 19. From the germline V gene (reference sequence), CDR1 is PRHDT and CDR2 is FYEKMQ.

The source of this sequence is a man aged 18-30 years in good health. Some clones in this sample may be carry-over from other donors' samples. The sequenced sample consisted of naive CD4+ T cells from PBMCs. The cell subset or site label corresponds to: CD45RA+ positively selected. The chain employs TRBV13 and TRBJ2-7, with 7 middle bases fitting TRBD1. CDR3 region: CASTSMAGTAGLEQYF. The nucleotides are TGTGCCAGCACCTCTATGGCCGGGACAGCCGGCCTGGAGCAGTACTTC.